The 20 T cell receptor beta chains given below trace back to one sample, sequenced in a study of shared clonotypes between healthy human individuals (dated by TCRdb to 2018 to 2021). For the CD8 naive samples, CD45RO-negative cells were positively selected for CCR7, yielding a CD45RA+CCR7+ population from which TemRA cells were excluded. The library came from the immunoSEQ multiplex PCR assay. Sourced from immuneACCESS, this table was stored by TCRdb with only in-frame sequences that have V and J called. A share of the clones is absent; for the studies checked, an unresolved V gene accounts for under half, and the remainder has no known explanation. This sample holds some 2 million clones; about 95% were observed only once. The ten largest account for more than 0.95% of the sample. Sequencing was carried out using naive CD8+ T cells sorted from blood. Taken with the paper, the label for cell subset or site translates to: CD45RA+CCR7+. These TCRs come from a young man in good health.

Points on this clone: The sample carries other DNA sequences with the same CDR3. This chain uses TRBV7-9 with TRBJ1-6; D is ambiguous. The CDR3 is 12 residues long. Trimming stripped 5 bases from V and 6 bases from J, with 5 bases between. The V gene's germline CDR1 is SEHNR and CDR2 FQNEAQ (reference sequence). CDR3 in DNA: TGTGCCAGCAGCCTACTTAATTCACCCCTCCACTTT. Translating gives CASSLLNSPLHF.

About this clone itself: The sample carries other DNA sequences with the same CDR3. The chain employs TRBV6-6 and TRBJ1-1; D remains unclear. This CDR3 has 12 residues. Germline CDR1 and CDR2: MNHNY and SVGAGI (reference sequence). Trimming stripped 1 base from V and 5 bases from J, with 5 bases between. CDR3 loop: CASSYFVTEAFF. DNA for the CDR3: TGTGCCAGCAGTTACTTCGTTACTGAAGCTTTCTTT.

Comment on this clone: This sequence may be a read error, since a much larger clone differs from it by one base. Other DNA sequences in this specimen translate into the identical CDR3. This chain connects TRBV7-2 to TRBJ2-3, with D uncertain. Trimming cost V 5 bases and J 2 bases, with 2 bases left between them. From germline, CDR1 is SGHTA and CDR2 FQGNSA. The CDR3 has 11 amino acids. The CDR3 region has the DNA TGTGCCAGCAGCCTCACAGATACGCAGTATTTT. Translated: CASSLTDTQYF.

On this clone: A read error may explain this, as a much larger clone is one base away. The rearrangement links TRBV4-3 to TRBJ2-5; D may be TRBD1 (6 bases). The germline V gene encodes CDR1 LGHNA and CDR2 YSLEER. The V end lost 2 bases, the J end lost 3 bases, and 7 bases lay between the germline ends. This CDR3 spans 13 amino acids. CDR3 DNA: TGCGCCAGCAGCCAAAACAGGGAAGAGACCCAGTACTTC. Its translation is CASSQNREETQYF.

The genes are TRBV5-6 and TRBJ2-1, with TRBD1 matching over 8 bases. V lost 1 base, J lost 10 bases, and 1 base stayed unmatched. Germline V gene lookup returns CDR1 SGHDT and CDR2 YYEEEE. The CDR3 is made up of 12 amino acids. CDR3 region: CASSLTGGEQFF. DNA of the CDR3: TGTGCCAGCAGCTTGACAGGGGGAGAGCAGTTCTTC.

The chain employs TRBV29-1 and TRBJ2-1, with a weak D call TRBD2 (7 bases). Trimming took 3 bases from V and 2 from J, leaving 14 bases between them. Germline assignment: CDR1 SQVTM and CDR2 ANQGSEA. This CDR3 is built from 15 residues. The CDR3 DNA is TGCAGCGTTGAGGGGGGGGGCAGAGCCTACAATGAGCAGTTCTTC. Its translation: CSVEGGGRAYNEQFF.

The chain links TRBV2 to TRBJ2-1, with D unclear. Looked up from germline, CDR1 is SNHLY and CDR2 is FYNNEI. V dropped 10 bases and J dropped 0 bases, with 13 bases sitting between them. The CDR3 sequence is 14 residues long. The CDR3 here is CATGPESSYNEQFF. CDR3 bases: TGTGCCACCGGCCCTGAGAGCTCCTACAATGAGCAGTTCTTC.

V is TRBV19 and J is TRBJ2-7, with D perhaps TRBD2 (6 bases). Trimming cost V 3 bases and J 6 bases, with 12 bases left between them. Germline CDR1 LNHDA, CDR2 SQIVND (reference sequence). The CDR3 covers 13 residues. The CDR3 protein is CASSMNGGLEQYF. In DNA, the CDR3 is TGTGCCAGTAGTATGAATGGGGGACTCGAGCAGTACTTC.

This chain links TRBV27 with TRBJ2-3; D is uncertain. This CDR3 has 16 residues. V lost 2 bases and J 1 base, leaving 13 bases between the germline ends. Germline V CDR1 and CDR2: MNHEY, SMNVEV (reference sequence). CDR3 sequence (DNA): TGTGCCAGCAGTTTAATCCGCCCTGAAGGCACAGATACGCAGTATTTT. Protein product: CASSLIRPEGTDTQYF.

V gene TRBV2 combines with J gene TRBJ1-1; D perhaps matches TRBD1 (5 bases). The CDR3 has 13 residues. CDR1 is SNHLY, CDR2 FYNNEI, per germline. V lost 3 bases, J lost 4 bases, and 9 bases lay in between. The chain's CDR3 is CASSDQGLTEAFF. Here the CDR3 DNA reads TGTGCCAGCAGTGATCAGGGACTCACTGAAGCTTTCTTT.

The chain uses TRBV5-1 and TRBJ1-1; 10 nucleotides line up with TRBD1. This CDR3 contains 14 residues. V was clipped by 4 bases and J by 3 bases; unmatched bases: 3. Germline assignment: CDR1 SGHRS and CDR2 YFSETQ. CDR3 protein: CASSDGQGDTEAFF. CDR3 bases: TGCGCCAGCAGCGATGGACAGGGGGACACTGAAGCTTTCTTT.

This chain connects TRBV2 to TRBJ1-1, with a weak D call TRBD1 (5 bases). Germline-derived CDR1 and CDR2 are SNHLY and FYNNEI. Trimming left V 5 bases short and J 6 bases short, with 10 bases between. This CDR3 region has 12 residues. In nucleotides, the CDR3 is TGTGCCAGCAGTTGGGACGGCCCTGAAGCTTTCTTT. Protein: CASSWDGPEAFF.

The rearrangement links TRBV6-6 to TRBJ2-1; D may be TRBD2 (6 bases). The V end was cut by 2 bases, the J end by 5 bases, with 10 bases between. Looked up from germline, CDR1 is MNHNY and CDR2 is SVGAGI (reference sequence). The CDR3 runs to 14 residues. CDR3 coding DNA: TGTGCCAGCAGTTACGGCGGGGAGAACAATGAGCAGTTCTTC. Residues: CASSYGGENNEQFF.

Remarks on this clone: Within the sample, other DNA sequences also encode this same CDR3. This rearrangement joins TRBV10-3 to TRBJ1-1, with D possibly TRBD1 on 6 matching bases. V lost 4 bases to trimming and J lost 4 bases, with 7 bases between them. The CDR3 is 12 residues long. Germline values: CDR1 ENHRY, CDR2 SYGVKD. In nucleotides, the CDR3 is TGTGCCATCAGTGGAGGGGGCACTGAAGCTTTCTTT. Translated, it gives CAISGGGTEAFF.

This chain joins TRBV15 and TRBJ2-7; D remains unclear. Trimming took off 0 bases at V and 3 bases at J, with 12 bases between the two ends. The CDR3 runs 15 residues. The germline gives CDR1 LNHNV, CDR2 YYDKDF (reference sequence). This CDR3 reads CATSRDSFGGYEQYF. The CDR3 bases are TGTGCCACCAGCAGAGATTCCTTCGGCGGCTACGAGCAGTACTTC.

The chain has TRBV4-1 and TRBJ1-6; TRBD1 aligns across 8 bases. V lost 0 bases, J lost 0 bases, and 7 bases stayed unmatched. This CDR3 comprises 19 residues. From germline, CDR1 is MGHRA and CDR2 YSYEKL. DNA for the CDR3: TGCGCCAGCAGCCAAGATCAAAGACAGGGGAGCTCCTATAATTCACCCCTCCACTTT. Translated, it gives CASSQDQRQGSSYNSPLHF.

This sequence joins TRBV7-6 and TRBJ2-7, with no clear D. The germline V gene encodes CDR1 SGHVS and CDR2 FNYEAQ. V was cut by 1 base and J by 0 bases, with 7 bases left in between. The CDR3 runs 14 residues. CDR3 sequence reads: CASSLVPDSYEQYF. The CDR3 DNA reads TGTGCCAGCAGCTTAGTTCCGGACTCCTACGAGCAGTACTTC.

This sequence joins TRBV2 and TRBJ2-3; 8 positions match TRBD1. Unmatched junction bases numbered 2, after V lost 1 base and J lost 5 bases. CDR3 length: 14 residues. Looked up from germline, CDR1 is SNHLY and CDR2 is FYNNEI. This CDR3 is CASSEGQGLDTQYF. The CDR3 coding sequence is TGTGCCAGCAGTGAAGGACAGGGGTTAGATACGCAGTATTTT.

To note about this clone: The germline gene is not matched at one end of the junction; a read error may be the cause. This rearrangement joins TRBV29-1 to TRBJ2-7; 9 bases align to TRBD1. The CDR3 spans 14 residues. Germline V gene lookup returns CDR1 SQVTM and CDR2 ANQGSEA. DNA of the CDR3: TGCAGCGTCGAAGGACAGGGGTACTCCTACGAGCAGTACTTC. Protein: CSVEGQGYSYEQYF.

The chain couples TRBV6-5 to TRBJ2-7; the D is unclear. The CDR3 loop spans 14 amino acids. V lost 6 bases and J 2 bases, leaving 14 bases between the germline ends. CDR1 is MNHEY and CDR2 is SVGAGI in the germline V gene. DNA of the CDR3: TGTGCCAGCAGGTTCGCTGCCCCAGCCTACGAGCAGTACTTC. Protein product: CASRFAAPAYEQYF.